Following are 12 T cell receptor beta chains from one sample sequenced in a study of CD8 T cells in ankylosing spondylitis. MiXCR, applied by TCRdb to the 5' RACE reads, yields one record per CDR3 protein. The sample records 250,000 or so distinct CDR3 sequences, 15% to 20% being singletons. Sequencing input: blood, either unsorted or a sorted T cell fraction (not recorded which). Source of these receptors: a male donor with ankylosing spondylitis or in good health (not recorded which).

This clonotype was recorded many times. This chain joins TRBV29-1 and TRBJ2-5, with D possibly matching TRBD1 (5 bases). Germline V gives CDR1 SQVTM, CDR2 ANQGSEA. V lost 5 bases and J 5 bases, leaving 18 bases between the germline ends. The CDR3 contains 14 residues. CDR3 in DNA: TGCAGCGTTCCTCTCCCGACAGTCCCGGAGACCCAGTACTTC. Protein: CSVPLPTVPETQYF.

This clonotype was observed a handful of times. The chain joins TRBV9 to TRBJ2-5; TRBD2 aligns across 10 bases. Losses at the gene ends were 6 bases for V and 5 bases for J; bases not matched to a gene: 13. Germline-derived CDR1 and CDR2 are SGDLS and YYNGEE. The CDR3 contains 16 residues. The CDR3 protein is CASTLSLAGDQETQYF. The CDR3 DNA reads as TGTGCCAGCACCCTGAGCCTAGCGGGAGATCAGGAGACCCAGTACTTC. The full variable domain, in which reference TRBV9 and TRBJ2-5 provide the parts outside the CDR3, is DSGVTQTPKHLITATGQRVTLRCSPRSGDLSVYWYQQSLDQGLQFLIQYYNGEERAKGNILERFSAQQFPDLHSELNLSSLELGDSALYFCASTLSLAGDQETQYFGPGTRLLVL.

The V and J genes are TRBV29-1 and TRBJ2-5; 10 nucleotides match TRBD2. CDR1 and CDR2 (germline): SQVTM, ANQGSEA. This CDR3 has 14 amino acids. V shed 1 base and J 4 bases; nucleotides not matched to a gene: 3. Written as DNA, the CDR3 is TGCAGCGTTGAAGTAGCGGGAGGAGGAGAGACCCAGTACTTC. Amino acid sequence: CSVEVAGGGETQYF.

This clonotype was counted between two and nine times. The chain employs TRBV29-1 and TRBJ2-7, with D possibly matching TRBD1 (6 bases). Germline CDR1 is SQVTM and CDR2 is ANQGSEA. Trimming removed 6 bases at V and 5 bases at J, with 11 bases between. The CDR3 is 11 residues long. Here the CDR3 reads CSVLRGNEQYF. DNA of the CDR3: TGCAGCGTCCTCAGGGGCAACGAGCAGTACTTC.

This clonotype was observed many times. The chain uses TRBV6-5 and TRBJ2-7; 9 nucleotides line up with TRBD2. The germline CDR1 and CDR2 sequences are MNHEY and SVGAGI. This CDR3 is 13 amino acids long. V shed 4 bases and J 7 bases; nucleotides not matched to a gene: 5. CDR3 protein: CASSSAGGREQYF. The CDR3 bases are TGTGCCAGCAGTTCCGCGGGAGGGCGAGAGCAGTACTTC.

This clonotype was counted only a few times. V and J are TRBV7-6 and TRBJ2-2; D is perhaps TRBD1 (5 bases). Germline CDR1 is SGHVS and CDR2 is FNYEAQ. The CDR3 is 16 residues long. With 1 base removed from V and 6 bases from J, the gap between germline ends came to 15 bases. CDR3: CASSLGTNHPSGELFF. DNA of the CDR3: TGTGCCAGCAGCTTAGGGACAAACCATCCGTCCGGGGAGCTGTTTTTT.

This chain uses TRBV3-1 with TRBJ1-1; TRBD1 matches at 8 bases. The CDR3 sequence is 16 residues long. V trimming: 3 bases; J trimming: 0 bases; junction bases outside the gene matches: 6. CDR1 LGHDT and CDR2 YNNKEL come from the germline V gene (reference sequence). The CDR3 bases are TGTGCCAGCAGCCAGAACCAGGGGGCTGTGAACACTGAAGCTTTCTTT. Its protein product is CASSQNQGAVNTEAFF.

This clonotype has at least ten counts. The genes are TRBV7-9 and TRBJ1-1, with 10 nucleotides matching TRBD1. The ends lost 5 bases at V and 5 bases at J; junction bases unmatched: 5. The CDR3 has 14 amino acids. CDR1 is SEHNR and CDR2 is FQNEAQ in the germline V gene (reference sequence). In DNA form, the CDR3 reads TGTGCCAGCAGCCCTGGACAGGGGGGTACTGAAGCTTTCTTT. Translating it yields CASSPGQGGTEAFF. Full variable domain (rest looked up from reference TRBV7-9 and TRBJ1-1): DTGVSQNPRHKITKRGQNVTFRCDPISEHNRLYWYRQTLGQGPEFLTYFQNEAQLEKSRLLSDRFSAERPKGSFSTLEIQRTEQGDSAMYLCASSPGQGGTEAFFGQGTRLTVV.

The chain carries TRBV29-1 and TRBJ2-7; D call uncertain. The V end was cut by 6 bases, the J end by 2 bases, with 17 bases between. The CDR3 totals 14 residues. CDR1 and CDR2 from the germline V gene are SQVTM and ANQGSEA. CDR3 protein: CSVGSISRPYEQYF. Here the CDR3 DNA reads TGCAGCGTCGGCTCTATTTCCCGGCCCTACGAGCAGTACTTC.

This clonotype has only a few counts. V is TRBV5-1 and J is TRBJ2-7; possible D gene TRBD2, 5 bases. CDR3 size: 14 residues. The V gene's germline CDR1 is SGHRS and CDR2 YFSETQ. The germline V and J ends were trimmed by 4 bases and 5 bases, with 16 bases remaining between them. DNA for the CDR3: TGCGCCAGCAGCCTGTACGAGGAGAGGGACGAGCAGTACTTC. It specifies CASSLYEERDEQYF.

This clonotype appeared many times. This rearrangement joins TRBV4-1 to TRBJ2-1; 10 positions match TRBD1. The germline V gene encodes CDR1 MGHRA and CDR2 YSYEKL. The CDR3 loop spans 15 amino acids. V was pared by 4 bases and J by 5 bases, with 5 bases of the junction left unmatched. In nucleotides, the CDR3 is TGCGCCAGCAGCCGGGACAGGGGAGGTGACAATGAGCAGTTCTTC. Translated, it gives CASSRDRGGDNEQFF.

V and J are TRBV20-1 and TRBJ2-2; TRBD1 might be the D (5 bases). The CDR3 extends over 13 amino acids. The germline V and J ends were trimmed by 3 bases and 3 bases, with 8 bases remaining between them. CDR1 DFQATT and CDR2 SNEGSKA come from the germline V gene (reference sequence). This CDR3 reads CSARDMDTGELFF. The CDR3 coding sequence is TGCAGTGCTAGGGACATGGACACCGGGGAGCTGTTTTTT.